The rows below give T cell receptor beta chains drawn from one sample of a study of T cells in Graves' hyperthyroidism and ophthalmopathy. From the multiplex PCR reads, TCRdb called clonotypes with MiXCR, one entry per CDR3 protein. The sample carries 460,000 or so distinct CDR3 sequences, roughly 14% recorded once. The sample comprised blood. The source of these receptors is a woman between 18 and 30 years old with Graves' hyperthyroidism. The CDR3 runs from the conserved cysteine through the conserved F or W.

V gene,CDR3 protein
TRBV19,CASSKGQAYEQYF
TRBV6-1,CASSETVNTEAFF
TRBV11-3,CASSSWGTNYGYTF
TRBV20-1,CSANESPMGDVSNQPQHF
TRBV20-1,CSVRGPNSPLHF
TRBV9,CASDPTGGPGELFF
TRBV11-1,CASSLLVSETQYF
TRBV6-2/TRBV6-3,CASSYGGRDPYEQYF
TRBV4-1,CASSQPAGGSPAGELFF
TRBV6-1,CASILAGQGNSPLHF
TRBV2,CASTPRVAGTSTDTQYF
TRBV27,CASSLTPNEQFF
TRBV2,CASRGLAGGWSKNIQYF
TRBV14,CASSPSTVYNEQFF
TRBV24-1,CATRDPWDYEQYF
TRBV18,CASSPPSGVAYEQYF
TRBV7-9,CASSLSTGGSYNEQFF
TRBV3-1,CASSQDGSSGRWNEQFF
TRBV19,CASSLRPGRIYEQYF
TRBV2,CASKRRTSENQETQYF
TRBV12-3/TRBV12-4,CASSPWTVPLHF
TRBV3-1,CASSQTGIRGFTGHQPQHF
TRBV7-6,CASSMYGRGLDEQFF
TRBV27,CASRPNRETQYF
TRBV12-3/TRBV12-4,CASSARNTEAFF
TRBV30,CAWSVTPSGYNEQFF
TRBV10-3,CAISPNWGTEAFF
TRBV20-1,CSARPGTAEAFF
TRBV14,CASSQVTGTTYEQYF
TRBV14,CASSPRGTEGYTF
TRBV7-2,CASSLFADTQYF
TRBV24-1,CATSAPGITGHVLTF
TRBV27,CASSPGGPLEAFF
TRBV24-1,CATSDRVLAGGTEQFF
TRBV24-1,CATRNPRVGGTEAFF
TRBV10-3,CAISSGTGNEQYF
TRBV11-3,CASSRGQGIISGNTIYF
TRBV30,CAWEAGIDSPLHF
TRBV20-1,CSARLGASGRVSSTDTQYF
TRBV5-1,CATASNQGSTEAFF
TRBV20-1,CSALSRTGPGETQYF
TRBV3-1,CASSQARTSGRPSDF
TRBV19,CASETSGRSTQYF